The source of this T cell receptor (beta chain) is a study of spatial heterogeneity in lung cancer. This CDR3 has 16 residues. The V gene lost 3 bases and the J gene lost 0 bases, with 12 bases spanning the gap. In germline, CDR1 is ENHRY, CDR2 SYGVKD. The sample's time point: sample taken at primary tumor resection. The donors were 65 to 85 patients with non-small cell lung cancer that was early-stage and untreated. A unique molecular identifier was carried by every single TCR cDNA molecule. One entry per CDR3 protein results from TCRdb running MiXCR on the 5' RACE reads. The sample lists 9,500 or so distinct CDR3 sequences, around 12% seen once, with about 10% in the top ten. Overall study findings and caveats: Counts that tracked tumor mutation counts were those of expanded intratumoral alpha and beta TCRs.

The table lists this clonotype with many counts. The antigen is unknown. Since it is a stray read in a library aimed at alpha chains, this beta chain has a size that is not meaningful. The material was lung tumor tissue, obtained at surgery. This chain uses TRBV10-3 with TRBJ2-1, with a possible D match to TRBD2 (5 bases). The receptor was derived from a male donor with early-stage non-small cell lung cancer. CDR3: CAISDPGTSSYNEQFF. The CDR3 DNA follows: TGTGCCATCAGTGATCCGGGAACAAGCTCCTACAATGAGCAGTTCTTC.